This TCR beta chain was recovered during a study of blood T cell repertoires in COVID-19. On the study more broadly: The origin of the acute and convalescent COVID-19 samples was the United States, Italy and Spain. Nucleic acid was either cDNA or gDNA, and it came from T cells, B-cell-depleted T cells, or PBMCs.

Here immunoSEQ multiplex PCR was the method, and the copy in TCRdb shows in-frame clones only, minus some. The sample lists more than 95,000 clones; roughly four fifths were seen once. The source of this sequence is a man between 65 and 80 years old with active or convalescent COVID-19. Input material: peripheral blood.

The CDR3 bases are TGTGCCAGCAGCCCGACAGGGGGGGGTAATGGCTACACCTTC. This sequence encodes CASSPTGGGNGYTF. V gene TRBV5-4 combines with J gene TRBJ1-2; 9 positions agree with TRBD1. V was clipped by 4 bases and J by 6 bases; unmatched bases: 7. Per the germline V gene, CDR1 is SGHNT and CDR2 is YYREEE (reference sequence). This CDR3 is built from 14 residues.